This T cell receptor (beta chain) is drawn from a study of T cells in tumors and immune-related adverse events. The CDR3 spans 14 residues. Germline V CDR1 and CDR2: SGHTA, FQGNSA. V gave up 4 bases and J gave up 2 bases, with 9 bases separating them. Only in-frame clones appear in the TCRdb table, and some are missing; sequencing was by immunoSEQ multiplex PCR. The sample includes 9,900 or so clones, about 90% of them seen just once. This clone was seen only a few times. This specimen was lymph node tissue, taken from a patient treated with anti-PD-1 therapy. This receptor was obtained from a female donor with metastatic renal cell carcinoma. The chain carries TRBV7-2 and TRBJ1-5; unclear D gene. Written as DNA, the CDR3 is TGTGCCAGCAGCTCCGTAAGTGGCAATCAGCCCCAGCATTTT. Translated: CASSSVSGNQPQHF.